The clone carrying this T cell receptor (beta chain) came up a few times. Using RNA transcripts, the TCR beta CDR3 regions were amplified. Amplification began with first-round RT-PCR using HTBI primers, then second-round multiplex PCR was performed. TCRdb reprocessed the multiplex PCR reads via MiXCR and lists one record per CDR3 protein. The sample lists 600,000 to 950,000 distinct CDR3 sequences, 40% occurring once. Under 3 months in duration, the ophthalmopathy in affected donors had moderate-to-severe activity, CAS ≥3 and NOSPECS ≥4. The diagnostic workup employed clinical symptoms, serum thyroxine, TRAb, thyroid ultrasound and orbital computed tomography. The entry originates in a study of Graves' ophthalmopathy and Graves' hyperthyroidism. The CDR3 has 15 residues. Germline V gene data show CDR1 as SGHNT and CDR2 as YYREEE (reference sequence). Unmatched junction bases numbered 7, after V lost 5 bases and J lost 0 bases.

The rearrangement uses TRBV5-4 and TRBJ1-1; TRBD1 aligns across 7 bases. The TCR comes from an adult man with Graves' ophthalmopathy. The specimen was peripheral blood. CDR3 region: CASSRSRGMNTEAFF. The CDR3 coding sequence is TGTGCCAGCAGTCGTAGCAGGGGGATGAACACTGAAGCTTTCTTT. Together with reference TRBV5-4 and TRBJ1-1, the CDR3 gives the full variable domain: ETGVTQSPTHLIKTRGQQVTLRCSSQSGHNTVSWYQQALGQGPQFIFQYYREEENGRGNFPPRFSGLQFPNYSSELNVNALELDDSALYLCASSRSRGMNTEAFFGQGTRLTVV.